This T cell receptor beta chain was sequenced for a study of cytomegalovirus exposure and HLA in healthy donors. General study findings and limits: TCR beta chain V- and J-gene trimming was linked, in a later analysis, to a missense variant in DCLRE1C.

With 0 bases clipped from V and 6 bases from J, the junction kept 16 bases outside the gene matches. Germline loops: CDR1 LNHNV, CDR2 YYDKDF (reference sequence). The CDR3 is 19 residues long. Though probably carrying unrecorded immune exposures, donors were nominally healthy at sampling. As concerns this clone: What it binds is unknown.

The PCR used 60 Vbeta and 13 Jbeta primers. Assay: immunoSEQ multiplex PCR; the TCRdb copy retains only in-frame clones and omits some. The sample lists 200,000 to 250,000 clones, just under 70% occurring once. This chain uses TRBV15 with TRBJ1-5; TRBD1 matches 8 bases. Sequenced input: PBMCs. The sequence was obtained from a man in his forties in good health and CMV-seropositive. The CDR3 sequence is CATSRDSPGQGIGGQPQHF. In DNA form, the CDR3 reads TGTGCCACCAGCAGAGATTCCCCCGGACAGGGAATCGGCGGTCAGCCCCAGCATTTT.